This note documents a single T cell receptor (beta chain) sequence. The junction does not match germline at one end; this may be a read error. The data were taken from a study of CD8 T cells in Susac syndrome. With random hexamers, reverse transcription was performed on about 0.5 to 1 ug of RNA. TCRdb reprocessed the immunoSEQ multiplex PCR reads with MiXCR, giving one entry per CDR3 protein. The table records 210,000 or so distinct CDR3 sequences, roughly 93% of them present only once. Looked up from germline, CDR1 is SGHVS and CDR2 is FQNEAQ. This CDR3 has 13 residues. This TCR was sampled from a human donor with Susac syndrome. The rearrangement links TRBV7-8 to TRBJ1-6; D is undetermined. The sample consisted of CD4+ T cells from PBMCs. CDR3 sequence reads: CASSLFSNSPLHF. The CDR3 nucleotides are TGTGCCAGCAGCTTATTTAGTAATTCACCCCTCCATTTT.